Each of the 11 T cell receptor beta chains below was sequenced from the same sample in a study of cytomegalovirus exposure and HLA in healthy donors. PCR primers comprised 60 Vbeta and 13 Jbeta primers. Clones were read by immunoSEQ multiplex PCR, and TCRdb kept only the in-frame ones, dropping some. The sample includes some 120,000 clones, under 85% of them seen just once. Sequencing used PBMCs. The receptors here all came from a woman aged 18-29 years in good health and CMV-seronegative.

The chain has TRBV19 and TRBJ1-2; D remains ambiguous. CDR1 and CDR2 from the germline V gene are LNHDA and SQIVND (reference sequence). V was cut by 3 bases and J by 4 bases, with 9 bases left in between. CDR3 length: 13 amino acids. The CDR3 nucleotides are TGTGCCAGTAGTATCTCGGACTTCTATGGCTACACCTTC. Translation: CASSISDFYGYTF.

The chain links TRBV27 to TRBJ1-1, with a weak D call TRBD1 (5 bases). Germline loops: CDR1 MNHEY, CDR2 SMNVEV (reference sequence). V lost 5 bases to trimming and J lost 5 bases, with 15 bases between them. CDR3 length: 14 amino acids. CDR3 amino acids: CASSRGGVGTEAFF. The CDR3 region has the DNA TGTGCCAGCAGTCGGGGGGGTGTGGGGACTGAAGCTTTCTTT.

For the CDR3, the DNA is TGTGCCAGCAGTTACTCTGGGGGGGACGATGAGCAGTTCTTC. It yields the protein CASSYSGGDDEQFF. This chain links TRBV6-5 with TRBJ2-1; TRBD2 aligns across 7 bases. Germline V gene data show CDR1 as MNHEY and CDR2 as SVGAGI. CDR3 length: 14 residues. V was pared by 0 bases and J by 8 bases, with 4 bases of the junction left unmatched.

The CDR3 reads CAGRTGYTEAFF. The CDR3 DNA follows: TGTGCCGGAAGGACAGGGTACACTGAAGCTTTCTTT. The chain is built from TRBV30 and TRBJ1-1; 8 bases agree with TRBD1. V was clipped by 8 bases and J by 3 bases; unmatched bases: 5. The CDR3 loop spans 12 amino acids. Germline CDR1 is GTSNPN and CDR2 is SVGIG (reference sequence).

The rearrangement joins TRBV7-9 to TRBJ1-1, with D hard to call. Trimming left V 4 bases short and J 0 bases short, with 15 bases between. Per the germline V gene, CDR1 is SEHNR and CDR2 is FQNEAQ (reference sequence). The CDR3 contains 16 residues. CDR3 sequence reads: CASSSLQAGLNTEAFF. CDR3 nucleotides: TGTGCCAGCAGCTCACTCCAGGCCGGTCTGAACACTGAAGCTTTCTTT.

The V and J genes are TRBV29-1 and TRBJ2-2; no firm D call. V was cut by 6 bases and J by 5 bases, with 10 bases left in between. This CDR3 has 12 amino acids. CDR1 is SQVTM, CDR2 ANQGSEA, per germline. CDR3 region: CSVVHWTGELFF. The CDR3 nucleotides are TGCAGCGTCGTTCACTGGACCGGGGAGCTGTTTTTT.

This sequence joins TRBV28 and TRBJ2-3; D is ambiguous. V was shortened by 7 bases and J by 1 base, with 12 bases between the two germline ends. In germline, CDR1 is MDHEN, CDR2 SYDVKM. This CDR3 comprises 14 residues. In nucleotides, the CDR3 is TGTGCCAGCACGACTCGATGGGGCACAGATACGCAGTATTTT. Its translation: CASTTRWGTDTQYF.

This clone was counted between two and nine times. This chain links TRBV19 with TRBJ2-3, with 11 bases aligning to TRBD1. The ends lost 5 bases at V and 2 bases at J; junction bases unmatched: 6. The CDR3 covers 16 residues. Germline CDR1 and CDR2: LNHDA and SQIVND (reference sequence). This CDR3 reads CASSSRDRGSTDTQYF. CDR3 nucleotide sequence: TGTGCCAGTAGTTCCCGGGACAGGGGGTCCACAGATACGCAGTATTTT.

CDR3 nucleotides: TGTGCCAGCAGTGAAGGGGGCGGCAGGGGCGAGCAGTACTTC. This encodes CASSEGGGRGEQYF. The chain employs TRBV6-1 and TRBJ2-7, with a weak D call TRBD1 (6 bases). V was shortened by 1 base and J by 6 bases, with 13 bases between the two germline ends. The CDR3 covers 14 residues. Germline V gene sequence: CDR1 MNHNS, CDR2 SASEGT.

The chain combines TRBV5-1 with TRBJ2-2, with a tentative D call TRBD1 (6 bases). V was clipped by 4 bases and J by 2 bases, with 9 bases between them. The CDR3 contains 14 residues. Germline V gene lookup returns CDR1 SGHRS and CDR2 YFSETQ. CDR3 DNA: TGCGCCAGCAGCAGGACAGTTAACACCGGGGAGCTGTTTTTT. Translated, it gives CASSRTVNTGELFF.

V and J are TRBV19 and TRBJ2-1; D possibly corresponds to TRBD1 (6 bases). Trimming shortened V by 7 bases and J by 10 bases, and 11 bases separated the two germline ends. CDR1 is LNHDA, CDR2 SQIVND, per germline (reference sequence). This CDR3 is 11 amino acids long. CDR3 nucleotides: TGTGCCAGTATATCCAGGGGAGAGCAGTTCTTC. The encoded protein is CASISRGEQFF.